A single sample gave rise to the 2 T cell receptor beta chains below, sequenced in a study of blood T cells in healthy people across ages. With a J-beta primer mix and a sample-barcoded 5' primer, a second PCR ran roughly 6 to 12 cycles. Using its own MiXCR run on the 5' RACE reads, TCRdb lists one record per CDR3 protein. The top ten hold more than 6% of the sample, which has 1.5 million to 2 million distinct CDR3 sequences, under 30% seen once. Sequencing was performed on blood. These receptors were taken from a woman in her 30s in good health.

This clonotype turned up a few times. The rearrangement links TRBV10-3 to TRBJ2-1; 7 bases are a match to TRBD2. With 5 bases clipped from V and 8 bases from J, the junction kept 15 bases outside the gene matches. Per germline, CDR1 ENHRY and CDR2 SYGVKD. The CDR3 consists of 16 residues. The CDR3 DNA is TGTGCCATCAGTTCCGCTCCCGCGGGAGAGGCCGATGAGCAGTTCTTC. This encodes CAISSAPAGEADEQFF.

This clonotype occurred many times. The chain couples TRBV15 to TRBJ2-6, with D possibly being TRBD1 or TRBD2 (5 bases each). The CDR3 runs 18 residues. Trimming took off 0 bases at V and 4 bases at J, with 16 bases between the two ends. CDR1 is LNHNV and CDR2 is YYDKDF in the germline V gene (reference sequence). CDR3 sequence: CATSRDKTARDGANVLTF. The CDR3 DNA is TGTGCCACCAGCAGAGATAAGACTGCCCGGGACGGGGCCAACGTCCTGACTTTC.